The 23 T cell receptor beta chains below all came from one sample that was sequenced in a study of glioma-infiltrating T cells. Using RNA template, CDR3s of TCR alpha and beta were amplified with iRepertoire arm-PCR. In TCRdb, the multiplex PCR reads were re-called with MiXCR into one record per CDR3 protein. The data show a few hundred thousand distinct CDR3 sequences, with less than 50% seen just once and about 12% held by the top ten. The sequenced material came from glioma tissue, nonneoplastic brain tissue, or PBMCs (not recorded which). All receptors come from a human donor with low-grade glioma or glioblastoma, undergoing nonglioma brain surgery, or in good health (not recorded which).

In its sample, this clonotype was seen a few times. The chain uses TRBV27 and TRBJ1-3; D not resolved. CDR1 is MNHEY, CDR2 SMNVEV, per germline (reference sequence). Trimming pared 7 bases from V and 3 bases from J, leaving 19 bases between. The CDR3 consists of 16 residues. The CDR3 bases are TGTGCCAGCACCACCATGAGTATAGGGAGTGGAAACACCATATATTTT. This encodes CASTTMSIGSGNTIYF.

This clonotype was seen only once. The chain has TRBV4-1 and TRBJ2-1, with D possibly TRBD2 on 5 matching bases. V lost 1 base, J lost 8 bases, and 12 bases lay in between. CDR1 is MGHRA, CDR2 YSYEKL, per germline. The CDR3 is 14 residues long. CDR3 coding DNA: TGCGCCAGCAGCCAAGTGGACTTGGAGGATGAGCAGTTCTTC. This gives the protein CASSQVDLEDEQFF.

V gene TRBV12-3 or TRBV12-4 combines with J gene TRBJ1-6, with a tentative D call TRBD1 (6 bases). V lost 10 bases and J 6 bases, leaving 16 bases between the germline ends. This CDR3 is built from 14 residues. The CDR3 region is CATSGDPANSPLHF. The DNA for the CDR3 is TGTGCCACATCAGGGGACCCAGCTAATTCACCCCTCCACTTT.

The V call is TRBV7-2, the J call TRBJ1-1; D unclear. The germline CDR1 and CDR2 sequences are SGHTA and FQGNSA. CDR3 length: 14 amino acids. V was pared by 1 base and J by 3 bases, with 9 bases between. Written as DNA, the CDR3 is TGTGCCAGCAGCTTAGTACAGTCCTACACTGAAGCTTTCTTT. Residues: CASSLVQSYTEAFF. The full variable domain, completed using reference TRBV7-2 and TRBJ1-1, is GAGVSQSPSNKVTEKGKDVELRCDPISGHTALYWYRQSLGQGLEFLIYFQGNSAPDKSGLPSDRFSAERTGGSVSTLTIQRTQQEDSAVYLCASSLVQSYTEAFFGQGTRLTVV.

CDR3 nucleotide sequence: TGTGCCAGCAGTGACCCCCTTAGGACTAGCGGGAGGGAAGAAGATACGCAGTATTTT. It encodes CASSDPLRTSGREEDTQYF. V and J are TRBV7-2 and TRBJ2-3; TRBD2 aligns across 15 bases. The CDR3 consists of 19 residues. The germline gives CDR1 SGHTA, CDR2 FQGNSA. J gave up 5 bases and V 6 bases, and 15 bases lay outside the gene matches. The complete variable domain, with remaining parts taken from reference TRBV7-2 and TRBJ2-3, reads GAGVSQSPSNKVTEKGKDVELRCDPISGHTALYWYRQSLGQGLEFLIYFQGNSAPDKSGLPSDRFSAERTGGSVSTLTIQRTQQEDSAVYLCASSDPLRTSGREEDTQYFGPGTRLTVL.

Note on this clonotype: A read error is possible here, since a much larger clone lies one base away. This chain links TRBV6-2 or TRBV6-3 with TRBJ1-1; unclear D gene. The CDR3 totals 11 residues. Germline values: CDR1 MNHEY, CDR2 SVGEGT. The DNA of the CDR3 is TGTACCAGCAGCGCCAGGACTGAAGCTTTCTTT. Encoded protein: CTSSARTEAFF.

This rearrangement joins TRBV19 to TRBJ1-1, with a tentative D call TRBD1 (6 bases). Germline V CDR1 and CDR2: LNHDA, SQIVND (reference sequence). Trimming stripped 8 bases from V and 2 bases from J, with 12 bases between. The CDR3 sequence is 13 residues long. CDR3 region: CASGDTGNTEAFF. The CDR3 region has the DNA TGTGCCAGTGGGGACACGGGCAACACTGAAGCTTTCTTT.

Concerning this clonotype itself: A much larger clone lies a single base off, so this may be a read error. The conserved final phenylalanine or tryptophan is absent from the CDR3, which likely points to a read error. The chain couples TRBV6-6 to TRBJ2-7; the D is unclear. This CDR3 spans 12 amino acids. Germline CDR1 reads MNHNY; CDR2 reads SVGAGI (reference sequence). Trimming removed 6 bases from V and 3 bases from J, with 9 bases in between. The CDR3 loop is CASSPHNYEQYS. The CDR3 DNA reads TGTGCCAGCAGCCCCCACAACTACGAGCAGTACTCC.

This clonotype has a handful of counts. The CDR3, as DNA: TGTGCCAGCAGTCCCGGGACTATAAAAAACATTCAGTACTTC. Protein sequence: CASSPGTIKNIQYF. This chain joins TRBV28 and TRBJ2-4; 7 bases fit TRBD2. Germline V gives CDR1 MDHEN, CDR2 SYDVKM. There are 14 residues in the CDR3. With 5 bases clipped from V and 4 bases from J, the junction kept 5 bases outside the gene matches. Variable domain in full (rest from reference TRBV28 and TRBJ2-4): DVKVTQSSRYLVKRTGEKVFLECVQDMDHENMFWYRQDPGLGLRLIYFSYDVKMKEKGDIPEGYSVSREKKERFSLILESASTNQTSMYLCASSPGTIKNIQYFGAGTRLSVL.

This clonotype has only a few counts. V is TRBV24-1 and J is TRBJ2-1; 8 bases align to TRBD1. The CDR3 spans 13 residues. Unmatched junction bases numbered 4, after V lost 4 bases and J lost 9 bases. Germline CDR1 and CDR2: KGHDR and SFDVKD. The CDR3, as DNA: TGTGCCACCAGTGAGACAGGGGTAGGTGAGCAGTTCTTC. It specifies CATSETGVGEQFF.

This chain joins TRBV4-2 and TRBJ1-2; 7 positions agree with TRBD1. The V and J ends lost 4 bases and 5 bases, in that order; junction bases with no gene match: 7. The germline V gene has CDR1 LGHNA and CDR2 YNFKEQ. The CDR3 spans 14 residues. The CDR3 protein is CASSPRGDSYGYTF. The CDR3 nucleotides read TGTGCCAGCAGCCCTAGGGGGGACAGTTATGGCTACACCTTC.

The rearrangement links TRBV27 to TRBJ1-4; D gene uncertain. This CDR3 spans 14 amino acids. From germline, CDR1 is MNHEY and CDR2 SMNVEV (reference sequence). V shed 2 bases and J shed 9 bases, with 13 bases lying between them. This CDR3 reads CASSLMGMNKKLFF. The CDR3 nucleotides read TGTGCCAGCAGTTTAATGGGAATGAATAAAAAACTGTTTTTT.

This clonotype came up a few times. This may arise from a read error, as a much more abundant clone is one base away. The rearrangement uses TRBV27 and TRBJ2-1, with TRBD1 matching over 8 bases. CDR1 is MNHEY and CDR2 is SMNVEV in the germline V gene (reference sequence). The CDR3 has 14 amino acids. Germline trimming cut 3 bases from V and 10 bases from J; bases unmatched to any gene: 8. The CDR3 protein is CASSFGQGRGEQFF. The CDR3 nucleotides read TGTGCCAGCAGTTTCGGACAGGGACGAGGCGAGCAGTTCTTC.

There are many counts of this clonotype. This chain uses TRBV28 with TRBJ2-7; 9 bases agree with TRBD1. V shed 5 bases and J 5 bases; nucleotides not matched to a gene: 7. This CDR3 comprises 14 residues. CDR1 is MDHEN, CDR2 SYDVKM, per germline. Here the CDR3 reads CASSPYRGPHEQYF. The CDR3 DNA is TGTGCCAGCAGTCCTTACAGGGGGCCTCACGAGCAGTACTTC.

This clonotype was counted a few times. This chain connects TRBV27 to TRBJ2-2; D gene unclear. Trimming stripped 3 bases from V and 6 bases from J, with 8 bases between. Germline CDR1 reads MNHEY; CDR2 reads SMNVEV (reference sequence). CDR3 size: 13 residues. CDR3 residues: CASSFLVAGELFF. The CDR3 coding sequence is TGTGCCAGCAGTTTCCTGGTGGCCGGGGAGCTGTTTTTT.

The chain joins TRBV7-9 to TRBJ2-7; 7 bases map to TRBD2. The length of the CDR3 is 15 residues. Trimming removed 1 base from V and 3 bases from J; junction bases left unmatched: 6. Germline loops: CDR1 SEHNR, CDR2 FQNEAQ (reference sequence). As DNA, the CDR3 is TGTGCCAGCAGCTTAGGAAGCGGGACCCTCTACGAGCAGTACTTC. This encodes CASSLGSGTLYEQYF.

The table lists this clonotype with a few counts. A much more abundant neighbour one base away suggests this may be a read error. The chain combines TRBV20-1 with TRBJ1-2; a possible D gene is TRBD1 (5 bases). V lost 4 bases, J lost 5 bases, and 11 bases lay in between. CDR3 size: 12 residues. Germline lookup yields CDR1 DFQATT and CDR2 SNEGSKA (reference sequence). The CDR3 loop reads CSANNGGYGYTF. CDR3 DNA: TGCAGTGCTAATAACGGGGGGTATGGCTACACCTTC.

In regard to this clonotype: The junction does not match germline at one end; this may be a read error. The chain carries TRBV3-1 and TRBJ2-1; D is ambiguous. Germline loops: CDR1 LGHDT, CDR2 YNNKEL (reference sequence). The CDR3 is made up of 12 amino acids. The CDR3 is CASSFPSNGQFF. Written as DNA, the CDR3 is TGTGCCAGCAGCTTCCCTTCAAATGGGCAGTTCTTC.

Remarks on this clonotype: In this CDR3 the conserved last residue, phenylalanine or tryptophan, is missing, so a read error is likely. The V gene is TRBV27, the J gene TRBJ2-1, with a weak D call TRBD1 (6 bases). Germline values: CDR1 MNHEY, CDR2 SMNVEV (reference sequence). Trimming left V 5 bases short and J 2 bases short, with 13 bases between. This CDR3 spans 15 amino acids. The CDR3 protein is CASSPGANPYNEQFS. For the CDR3, the DNA is TGTGCCAGCAGTCCAGGGGCGAACCCCTACAATGAGCAGTTCTCC.

The chain couples TRBV28 to TRBJ2-5, with D uncertain. Germline CDR1 MDHEN, CDR2 SYDVKM. V lost 6 bases and J 5 bases, leaving 16 bases between the germline ends. The length of the CDR3 is 14 residues. CDR3 sequence reads: CASSLIFESETQYF. The DNA of the CDR3 is TGTGCCAGCAGCCTGATATTTGAAAGTGAGACCCAGTACTTC.

The chain employs TRBV28 and TRBJ1-4, with D possibly TRBD1 on 6 matching bases. Looked up from germline, CDR1 is MDHEN and CDR2 is SYDVKM. The CDR3 is 15 amino acids. V was shortened by 6 bases and J by 2 bases, with 13 bases between the two germline ends. In DNA, the CDR3 is TGTGCCAGCAGCCTGAATAGGGGGACTAATGAAAAACTGTTTTTT. Protein: CASSLNRGTNEKLFF. The full variable domain, in which reference TRBV28 and TRBJ1-4 provide the parts outside the CDR3, is DVKVTQSSRYLVKRTGEKVFLECVQDMDHENMFWYRQDPGLGLRLIYFSYDVKMKEKGDIPEGYSVSREKKERFSLILESASTNQTSMYLCASSLNRGTNEKLFFGSGTQLSVL.

This clonotype was detected only a few times. The chain recombines TRBV2 with TRBJ1-4; TRBD1 is a possible D gene (6 bases). Germline CDR1 reads SNHLY; CDR2 reads FYNNEI. CDR3 size: 14 residues. The V end lost 7 bases, the J end lost 3 bases, and 12 bases lay between the germline ends. Here the CDR3 reads CASNYRVANEKLFF. For the CDR3, the DNA is TGTGCCAGCAATTACAGGGTAGCTAATGAAAAACTGTTTTTT.

This clonotype was detected only a few times. The chain joins TRBV12-3 or TRBV12-4 to TRBJ2-3; D gene uncertain. This CDR3 spans 12 amino acids. The V and J ends lost 2 bases and 5 bases respectively, with 5 bases between them. This chain's CDR3 is CASSLIRDTQYF. The DNA of the CDR3 is TGTGCCAGCAGTTTAATCCGAGATACGCAGTATTTT.